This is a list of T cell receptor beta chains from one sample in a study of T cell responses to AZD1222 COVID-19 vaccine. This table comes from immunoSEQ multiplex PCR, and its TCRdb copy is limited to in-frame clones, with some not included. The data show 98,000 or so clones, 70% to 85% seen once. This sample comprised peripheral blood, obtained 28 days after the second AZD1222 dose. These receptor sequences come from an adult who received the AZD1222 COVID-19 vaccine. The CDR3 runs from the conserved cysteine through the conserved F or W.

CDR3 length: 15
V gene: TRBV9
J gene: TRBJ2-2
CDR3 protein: CASSVEGPSRGELFF

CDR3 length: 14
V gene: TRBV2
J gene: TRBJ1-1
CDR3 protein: CAREWGTGNTEAFF

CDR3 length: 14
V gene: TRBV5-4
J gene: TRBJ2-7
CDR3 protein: CASSRQDGGYEQYF

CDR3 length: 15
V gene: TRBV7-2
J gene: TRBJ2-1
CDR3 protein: CASSPEQGAGNEQFF

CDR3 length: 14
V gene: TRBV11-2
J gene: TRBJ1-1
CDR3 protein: CASSLGGHVTEAFF

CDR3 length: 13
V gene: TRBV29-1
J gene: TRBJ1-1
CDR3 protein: CSVSLGAYTEAFF

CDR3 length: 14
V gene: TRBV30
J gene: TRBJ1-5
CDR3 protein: CAWRGQGAGSPQHF

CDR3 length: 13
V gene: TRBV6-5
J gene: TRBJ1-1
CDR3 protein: CASRDRGNTEAFF

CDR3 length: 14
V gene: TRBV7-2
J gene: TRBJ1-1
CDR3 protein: CASSSRWDRTEAFF

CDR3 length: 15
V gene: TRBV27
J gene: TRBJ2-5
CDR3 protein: CASSSTTPYGGTQYF

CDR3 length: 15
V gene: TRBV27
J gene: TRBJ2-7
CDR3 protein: CASSLSGTGAYEQYF